This T cell receptor beta chain derives from a study of T-cell reconstitution after alpha-beta-depleted transplantation in children. Notes on the study in general: A year post-transplant, T-cell counts and diversity derived mostly from newly produced T cells. Reportedly, alpha-beta T cells present about two months post-transplant originated from several hundred expanded clones of graft origin. Recipient T cells and thymic progenitors that survived were the source of the high TCRbeta diversity seen at day 60 in some patients.

About this clonotype itself: The antigen remains undetermined.

CDR3 length: 14 residues. Germline CDR1 and CDR2: SGHDT and YYEEEE. V dropped 0 bases and J dropped 5 bases, with 9 bases sitting between them. Molecular barcoding with unique molecular identifiers was used for the TCRbeta library. TCRdb processed the PCR reads anew with MiXCR; each CDR3 protein has one entry. The data contain approximately 210,000 distinct CDR3 sequences, roughly 18% of them singletons. The clonotype originates from a male patient aged 2-15 years who had a stem cell transplant for acute lymphoblastic leukemia, so the T cells may come from the graft donor. The chain has TRBV5-6 and TRBJ2-1; D is possibly TRBD2 (5 bases). Source: PBMCs, mostly from graft donor cells, taken 360 days after TCRalphabeta/CD19-depleted stem cell transplant. The chain's CDR3 is CASSLEAAHNEQFF. The CDR3 DNA reads as TGTGCCAGCAGCTTGGAAGCGGCCCACAATGAGCAGTTCTTC.